The clone carrying this TCR beta chain occurred a few times. These data are taken from a study of patients and donors after allogeneic stem cell transplantation. TCRdb fed the RT-PCR reads into MiXCR, producing one record per CDR3 protein. In the table there are under 200,000 distinct CDR3 sequences, about 30% of which are singletons. The V end lost 0 bases, the J end lost 11 bases, and 11 bases lay between the germline ends. The CDR3 spans 13 residues. Germline CDR1 and CDR2: MNHEY and SMNVEV (reference sequence). Input material: blood, either unsorted or a sorted T cell fraction (not recorded which). The TCR sequence derives from a human donor who was either an allogeneic HSCT recipient or a stem cell or donor lymphocyte infusion donor (not recorded which). It is not recorded whose cells these are; they may come from a transplant donor. The genes are TRBV27 and TRBJ1-5; D might be TRBD1 (6 bases). CDR3 residues: CASSLSGGRSQHF. The DNA of the CDR3 is TGTGCCAGCAGTTTATCGGGGGGGCGGTCCCAGCATTTT.